This TCR beta chain is drawn from a study of identifying expanded T cells in peripheral blood (dated by TCRdb to the late 2010s). At the level of the whole study: Separate aliquots of the same genomic DNA pool were sequenced to produce technical replicates, and four replicates were compared in pairs.

The immunoSEQ Assay, which relies on bias-controlled multiplex PCR amplification of genomic DNA, was used to profile TCRbeta CDR3 regions. From the authors' description of their analysis: To quantify the absolute abundance of each unique TCRbeta CDR3 region, the sequences were collapsed and filtered. Differential abundance was tested with a binomial (Fisher-equivalent) model and with a beta-binomial model adding time-dependent variance fitted from healthy donors. Clones with fewer than 5 combined templates were removed, and differential abundance was called for clones with a Benjamini-Hochberg FDR below 0.01. The form v = (b*log(k)+a)^2 was used to model beta-binomial variance as a function of total template count across the two samples. The table was pulled from immuneACCESS by TCRdb, which kept in-frame rearrangements only. Such tables lose some clones; where checked, under half of the loss comes from unresolved V genes, and the rest has no known cause. The V and J calls and clone size come from that table; D and trimming were worked out from the DNA. Within this sample are tens of thousands of clones, with roughly 84% of them counted one time only. The ten largest clones represent around a fifth of the sample.

No immune events such as infections were documented for the healthy donors during the collection period. Healthy-donor blood repertoires served as a training cohort to calibrate time-dependent variance in a beta-binomial model of T-cell clone differential abundance. The training cohort included approximately 10 healthy donors, of whom 3 were female and 7 were male. The donors were between roughly 25 and 64 years old, with an average age of about 40 years. Whole blood, obtained from a commercial supplier, was collected from each healthy donor at three time points spaced roughly 2 weeks apart. Genomic DNA was extracted from unsorted whole blood for immunosequencing. Points the paper makes about the study in general: Approximately 1.1 differentially abundant clones were flagged by the binomial model between technical replicates, whereas about 15 and 19 were flagged over approximately two weeks and four weeks, respectively. Across all healthy-donor time intervals, the beta-binomial model significantly cut both the number of clones called differentially abundant and the false-positive rate. It was expected by the authors that biological variance in healthy repertoires might increase further over much longer intervals, such as months to years. Variance in clone template counts between approximately two-week samples significantly increased with total template count across all healthy donors.

A remark on this clone: Its antigen remains undetermined. The input lacks base qualities; no much larger clone sits a single base away.

Sequenced: blood. The TCR originated in a person aged 18 to 75 in good health.

CDR3 reads: CASSQPLDRGGAEAFF. The DNA sequence is given as TGCGCCAGCAGCCAACCCCTCGACAGGGGCGGCGCTGAAGCTTTCTTT. The chain uses TRBV4-1 and TRBJ1-1; TRBD1 matches 8 bases in the middle. There are 16 amino acids in the CDR3, from cysteine to phenylalanine inclusive. CDR3 DNA only is kept here, 48 bases in frame from base 1. The germline V gene supplies CDR1 MGHRA and CDR2 YSYEKL. Trimmed from V: 2 bases; trimmed from J: 6 bases; junction bases lacking a gene match: 11.